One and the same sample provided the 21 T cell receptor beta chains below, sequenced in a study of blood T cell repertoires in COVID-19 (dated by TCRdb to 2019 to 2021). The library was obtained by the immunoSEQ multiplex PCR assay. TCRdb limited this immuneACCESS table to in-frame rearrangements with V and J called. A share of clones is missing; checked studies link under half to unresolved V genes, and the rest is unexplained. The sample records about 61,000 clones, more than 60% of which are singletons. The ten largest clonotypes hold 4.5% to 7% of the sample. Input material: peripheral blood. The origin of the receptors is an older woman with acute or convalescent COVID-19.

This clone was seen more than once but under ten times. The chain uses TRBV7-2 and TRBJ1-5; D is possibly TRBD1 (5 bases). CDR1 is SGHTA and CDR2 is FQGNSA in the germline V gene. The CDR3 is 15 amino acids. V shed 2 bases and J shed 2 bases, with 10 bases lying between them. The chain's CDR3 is CASSLRGSGNQPQHF. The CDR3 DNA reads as TGTGCCAGCAGCTTAAGGGGTTCGGGCAATCAGCCCCAGCATTTT.

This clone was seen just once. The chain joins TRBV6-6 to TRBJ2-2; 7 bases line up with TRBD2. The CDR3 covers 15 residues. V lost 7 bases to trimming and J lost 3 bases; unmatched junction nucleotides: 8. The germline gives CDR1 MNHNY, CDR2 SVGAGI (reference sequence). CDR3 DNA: TGTGCCAGCACTGACGGGACTACCTACACCGGGGAGCTGTTTTTT. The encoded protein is CASTDGTTYTGELFF.

As DNA, the CDR3 is TGTGCCAGCAGCTTGAGGAGTGAGCAGTACTTC. Amino acids: CASSLRSEQYF. V and J are TRBV5-6 and TRBJ2-7; D is uncertain. Germline-derived CDR1 and CDR2 are SGHDT and YYEEEE. The CDR3 extends over 11 amino acids. The V gene lost 1 base and the J gene lost 7 bases, with 6 bases spanning the gap.

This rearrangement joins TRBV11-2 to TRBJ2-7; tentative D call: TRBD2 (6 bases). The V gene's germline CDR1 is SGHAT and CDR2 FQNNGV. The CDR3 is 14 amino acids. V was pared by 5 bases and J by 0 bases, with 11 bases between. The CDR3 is CASSSSGGSYEQYF. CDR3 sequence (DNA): TGTGCCAGCAGCAGTAGCGGCGGCTCCTACGAGCAGTACTTC.

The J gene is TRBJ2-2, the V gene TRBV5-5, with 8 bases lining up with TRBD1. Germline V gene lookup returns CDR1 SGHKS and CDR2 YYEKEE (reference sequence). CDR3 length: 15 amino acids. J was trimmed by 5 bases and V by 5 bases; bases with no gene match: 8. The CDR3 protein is CASRGQGGTTGELFF. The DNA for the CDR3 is TGTGCCAGCAGAGGACAGGGTGGGACGACCGGGGAGCTGTTTTTT. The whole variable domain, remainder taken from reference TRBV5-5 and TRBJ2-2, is DAGVTQSPTHLIKTRGQQVTLRCSPISGHKSVSWYQQVLGQGPQFIFQYYEKEERGRGNFPDRFSARQFPNYSSELNVNALLLGDSALYLCASRGQGGTTGELFFGEGSRLTVL.

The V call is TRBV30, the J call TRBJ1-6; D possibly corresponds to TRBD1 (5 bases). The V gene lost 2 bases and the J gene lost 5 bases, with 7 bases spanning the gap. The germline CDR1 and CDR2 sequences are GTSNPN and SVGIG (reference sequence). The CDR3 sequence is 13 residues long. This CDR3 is CAWSMTDNSPLHF. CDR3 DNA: TGTGCCTGGAGTATGACAGATAATTCACCCCTCCACTTT. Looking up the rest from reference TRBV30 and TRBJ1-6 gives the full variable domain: SQTIHQWPATLVQPVGSPLSLECTVEGTSNPNLYWYRQAAGRGLQLLFYSVGIGQISSEVPQNLSASRPQDRQFILSSKKLLLSDSGFYLCAWSMTDNSPLHFGNGTRLTVT.

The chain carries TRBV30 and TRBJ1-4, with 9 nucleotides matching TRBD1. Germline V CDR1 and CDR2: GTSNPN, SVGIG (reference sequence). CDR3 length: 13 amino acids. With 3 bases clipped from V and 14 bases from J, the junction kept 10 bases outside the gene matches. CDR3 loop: CAWRGDRGSILFF. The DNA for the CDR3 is TGTGCCTGGAGGGGCGACAGGGGGAGTATCCTGTTTTTT.

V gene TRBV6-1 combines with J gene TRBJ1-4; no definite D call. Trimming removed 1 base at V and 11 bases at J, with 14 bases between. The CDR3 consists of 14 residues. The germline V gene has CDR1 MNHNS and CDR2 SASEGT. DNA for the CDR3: TGTGCCAGCAGTGAAGGGAGTGTAAGGTCTAAACTGTTTTTT. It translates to CASSEGSVRSKLFF.

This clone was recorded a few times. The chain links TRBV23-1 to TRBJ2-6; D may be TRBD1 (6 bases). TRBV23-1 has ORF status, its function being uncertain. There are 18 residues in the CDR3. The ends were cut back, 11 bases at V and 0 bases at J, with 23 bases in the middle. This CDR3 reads CASQGTGCVNSGANVLTF. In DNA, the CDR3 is TGCGCCTCGCAGGGGACCGGCTGCGTGAACTCTGGGGCCAACGTCCTGACTTTC.

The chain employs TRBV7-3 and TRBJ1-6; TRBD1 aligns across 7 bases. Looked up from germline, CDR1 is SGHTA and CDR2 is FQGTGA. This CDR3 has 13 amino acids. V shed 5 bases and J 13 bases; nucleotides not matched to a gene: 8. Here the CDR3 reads CASSPGQVYPLHF. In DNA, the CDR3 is TGTGCCAGCAGCCCAGGACAGGTATACCCCCTCCACTTT.

This chain's CDR3 is CASNFPGDNYGYTF. CDR3 bases: TGTGCCAGCAATTTCCCGGGGGACAACTATGGCTACACCTTC. The J gene is TRBJ1-2, the V gene TRBV28, with D perhaps matching TRBD1 (5 bases). The CDR3 totals 14 residues. V shed 7 bases and J shed 2 bases, with 14 bases lying between them. Germline V gene data show CDR1 as MDHEN and CDR2 as SYDVKM.

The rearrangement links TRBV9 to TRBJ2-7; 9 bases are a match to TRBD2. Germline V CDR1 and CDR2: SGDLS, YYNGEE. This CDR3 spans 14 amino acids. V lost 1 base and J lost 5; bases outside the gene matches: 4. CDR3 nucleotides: TGTGCCAGCAGCGTATCGGGACTAGCAAACGAGCAGTACTTC. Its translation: CASSVSGLANEQYF.

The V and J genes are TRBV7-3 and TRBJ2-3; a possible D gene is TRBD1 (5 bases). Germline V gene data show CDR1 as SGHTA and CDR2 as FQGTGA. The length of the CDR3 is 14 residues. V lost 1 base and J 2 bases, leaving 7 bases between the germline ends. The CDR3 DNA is TGTGCCAGCAGCTTAAATGGGGCCACAGATACGCAGTATTTT. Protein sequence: CASSLNGATDTQYF. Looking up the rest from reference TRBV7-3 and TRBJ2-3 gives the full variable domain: GAGVSQTPSNKVTEKGKYVELRCDPISGHTALYWYRQSLGQGPEFLIYFQGTGAADDSGLPNDRFFAVRPEGSVSTLKIQRTERGDSAVYLCASSLNGATDTQYFGPGTRLTVL.

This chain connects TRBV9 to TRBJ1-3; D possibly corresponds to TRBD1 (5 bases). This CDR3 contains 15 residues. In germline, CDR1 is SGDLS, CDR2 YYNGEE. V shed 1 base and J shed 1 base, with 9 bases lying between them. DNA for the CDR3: TGTGCCAGCAGCGTATCAGGGTGGTCTGGAAACACCATATATTTT. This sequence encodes CASSVSGWSGNTIYF.

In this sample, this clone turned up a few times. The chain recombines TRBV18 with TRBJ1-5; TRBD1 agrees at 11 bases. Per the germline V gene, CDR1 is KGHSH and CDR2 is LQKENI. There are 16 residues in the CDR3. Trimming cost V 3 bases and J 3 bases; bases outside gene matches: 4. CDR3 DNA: TGTGCCAGCTCACCTCCGGGACAGGGGGTCAATCAGCCCCAGCATTTT. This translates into CASSPPGQGVNQPQHF.

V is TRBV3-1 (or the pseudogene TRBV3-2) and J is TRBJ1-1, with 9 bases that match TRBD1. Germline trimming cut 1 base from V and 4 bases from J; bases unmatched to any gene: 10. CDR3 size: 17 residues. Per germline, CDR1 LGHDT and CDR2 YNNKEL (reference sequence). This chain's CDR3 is CASSQARDRVRSTEAFF. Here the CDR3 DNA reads TGTGCCAGCAGCCAAGCCCGGGACAGGGTTAGGAGCACTGAAGCTTTCTTT.

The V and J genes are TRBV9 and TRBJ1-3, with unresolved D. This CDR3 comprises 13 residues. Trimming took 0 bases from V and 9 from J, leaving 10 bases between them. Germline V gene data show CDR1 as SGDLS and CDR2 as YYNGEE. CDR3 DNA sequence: TGTGCCAGCAGCGTAGACGAGGTGGCCACCATATATTTT. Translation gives CASSVDEVATIYF. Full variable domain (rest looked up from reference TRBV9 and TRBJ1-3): DSGVTQTPKHLITATGQRVTLRCSPRSGDLSVYWYQQSLDQGLQFLIQYYNGEERAKGNILERFSAQQFPDLHSELNLSSLELGDSALYFCASSVDEVATIYFGEGSWLTVV.

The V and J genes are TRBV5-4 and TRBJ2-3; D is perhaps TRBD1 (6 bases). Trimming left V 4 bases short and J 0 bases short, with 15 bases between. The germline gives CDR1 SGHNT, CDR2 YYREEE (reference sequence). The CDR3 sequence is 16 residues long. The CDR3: CASSVTRGSSTDTQYF. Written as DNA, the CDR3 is TGTGCCAGCAGCGTCACCAGGGGTTCTAGCACAGATACGCAGTATTTT.

CDR3 bases: TGTGCCAGCAGCAAGCTGAGTCTGAGACAGGGGCACTACAATGAGCAGTTCTTC. Its translation: CASSKLSLRQGHYNEQFF. J is TRBJ2-1 and V is TRBV7-9; 8 bases are shared with TRBD1. The CDR3 contains 18 residues. The germline V gene has CDR1 SEHNR and CDR2 FQNEAQ (reference sequence). Unmatched junction bases numbered 15, after V lost 5 bases and J lost 3 bases.

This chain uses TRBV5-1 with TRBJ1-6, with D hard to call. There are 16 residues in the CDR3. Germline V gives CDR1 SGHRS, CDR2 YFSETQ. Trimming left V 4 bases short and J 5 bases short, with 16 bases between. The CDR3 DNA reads TGCGCCAGCAGCCCCTACCTTGGCGGAAATAATTCACCCCTCCACTTT. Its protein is CASSPYLGGNNSPLHF.

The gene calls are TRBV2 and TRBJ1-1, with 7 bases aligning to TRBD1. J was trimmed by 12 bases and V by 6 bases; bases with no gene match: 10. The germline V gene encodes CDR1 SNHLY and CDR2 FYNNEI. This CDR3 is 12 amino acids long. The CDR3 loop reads CASRDNRGLTFF. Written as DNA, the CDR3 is TGTGCCAGCAGGGACAACAGGGGTTTAACTTTCTTT.